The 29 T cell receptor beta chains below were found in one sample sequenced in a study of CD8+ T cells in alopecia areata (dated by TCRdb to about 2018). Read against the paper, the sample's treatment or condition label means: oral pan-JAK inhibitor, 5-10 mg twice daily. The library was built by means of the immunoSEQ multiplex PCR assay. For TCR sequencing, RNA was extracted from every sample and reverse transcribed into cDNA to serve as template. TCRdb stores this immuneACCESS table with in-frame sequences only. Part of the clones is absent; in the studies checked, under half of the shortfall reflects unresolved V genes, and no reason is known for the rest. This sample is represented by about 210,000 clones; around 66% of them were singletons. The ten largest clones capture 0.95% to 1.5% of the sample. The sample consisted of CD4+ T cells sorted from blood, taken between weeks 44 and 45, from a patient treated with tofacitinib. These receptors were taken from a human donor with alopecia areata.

For the CDR3, the DNA is TGTGCCAGCAGCTTCGGGACTAGAAGCCCCAAACAAGAGACCCAGTACTTC. Its protein product is CASSFGTRSPKQETQYF. J is TRBJ2-5 and V is TRBV11-2; 8 positions agree with TRBD2. The CDR3 totals 17 residues. CDR1 is SGHAT, CDR2 FQNNGV, per germline. V lost 3 bases to trimming and J lost 2 bases; unmatched junction nucleotides: 11. The variable domain in full, with the rest retrieved from reference TRBV11-2 and TRBJ2-5, is EAGVAQSPRYKIIEKRQSVAFWCNPISGHATLYWYQQILGQGPKLLIQFQNNGVVDDSQLPKDRFSAERLKGVDSTLKIQPAKLEDSAVYLCASSFGTRSPKQETQYFGPGTRLLVL.

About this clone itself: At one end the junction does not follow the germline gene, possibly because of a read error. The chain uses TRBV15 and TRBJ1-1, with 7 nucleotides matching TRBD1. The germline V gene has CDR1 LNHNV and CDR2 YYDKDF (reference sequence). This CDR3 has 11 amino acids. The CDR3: CATSRDGTEYF. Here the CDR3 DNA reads TGTGCCACCAGCAGAGATGGGACAGAGTATTTT.

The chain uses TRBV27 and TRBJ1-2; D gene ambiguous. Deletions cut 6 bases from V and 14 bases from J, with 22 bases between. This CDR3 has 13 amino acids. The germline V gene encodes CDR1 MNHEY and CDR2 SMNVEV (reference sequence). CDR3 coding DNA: TGTGCCAGCAGGACGACGTTGCTTCCCAATTGGACCTTC. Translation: CASRTTLLPNWTF.

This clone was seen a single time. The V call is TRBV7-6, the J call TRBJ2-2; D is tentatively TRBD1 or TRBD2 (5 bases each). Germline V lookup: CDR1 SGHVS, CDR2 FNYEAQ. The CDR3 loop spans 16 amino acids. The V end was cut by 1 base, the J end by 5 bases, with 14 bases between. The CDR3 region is CASSLGGNPRTGELFF. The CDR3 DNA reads TGTGCCAGCAGCTTAGGGGGGAACCCGAGAACCGGGGAGCTGTTTTTT.

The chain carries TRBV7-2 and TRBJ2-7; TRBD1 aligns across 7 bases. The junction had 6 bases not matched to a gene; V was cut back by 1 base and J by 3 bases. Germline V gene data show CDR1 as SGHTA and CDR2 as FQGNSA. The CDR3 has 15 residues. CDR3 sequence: CASSLGRGGLYEQYF. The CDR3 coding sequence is TGTGCCAGCAGCTTAGGGCGAGGGGGCCTCTACGAGCAGTACTTC.

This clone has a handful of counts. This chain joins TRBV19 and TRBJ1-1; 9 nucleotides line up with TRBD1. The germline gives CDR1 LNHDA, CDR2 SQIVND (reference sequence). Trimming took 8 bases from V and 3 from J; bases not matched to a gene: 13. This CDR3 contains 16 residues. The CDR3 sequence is CASPPTLGQGDTEAFF. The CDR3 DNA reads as TGTGCCAGTCCCCCCACATTGGGACAGGGAGACACTGAAGCTTTCTTT.

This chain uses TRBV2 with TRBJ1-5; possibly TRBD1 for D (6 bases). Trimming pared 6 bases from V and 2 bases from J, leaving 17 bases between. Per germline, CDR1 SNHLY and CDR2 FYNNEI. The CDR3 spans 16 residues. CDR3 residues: CASRPNREYRNQPQHF. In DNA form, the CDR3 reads TGTGCCAGCAGGCCAAACAGGGAATATCGCAATCAGCCCCAGCATTTT. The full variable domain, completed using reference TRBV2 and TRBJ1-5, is EPEVTQTPSHQVTQMGQEVILRCVPISNHLYFYWYRQILGQKVEFLVSFYNNEISEKSEIFDDQFSVERPDGSNFTLKIRSTKLEDSAMYFCASRPNREYRNQPQHFGDGTRLSIL.

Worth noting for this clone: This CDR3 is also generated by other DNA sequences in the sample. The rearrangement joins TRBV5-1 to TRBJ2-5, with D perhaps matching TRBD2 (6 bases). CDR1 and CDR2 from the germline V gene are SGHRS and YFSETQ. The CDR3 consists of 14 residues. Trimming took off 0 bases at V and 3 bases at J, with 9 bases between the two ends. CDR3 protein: CASSLDTGEETQYF. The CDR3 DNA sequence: TGCGCCAGCAGCTTGGATACGGGGGAAGAGACCCAGTACTTC.

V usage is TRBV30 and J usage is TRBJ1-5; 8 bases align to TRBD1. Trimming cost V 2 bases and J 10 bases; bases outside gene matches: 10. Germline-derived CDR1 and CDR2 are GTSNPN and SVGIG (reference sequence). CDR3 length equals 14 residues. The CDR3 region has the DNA TGTGCCTGGAGTACCGATCCAGACAGGGGACCCCAGCATTTT. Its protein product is CAWSTDPDRGPQHF.

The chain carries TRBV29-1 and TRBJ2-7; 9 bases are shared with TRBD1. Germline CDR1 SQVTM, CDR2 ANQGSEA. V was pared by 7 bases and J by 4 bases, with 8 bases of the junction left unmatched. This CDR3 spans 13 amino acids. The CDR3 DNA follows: TGCAGCGCTTCACAGGGGGCCGGATACGAGCAGTACTTC. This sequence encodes CSASQGAGYEQYF.

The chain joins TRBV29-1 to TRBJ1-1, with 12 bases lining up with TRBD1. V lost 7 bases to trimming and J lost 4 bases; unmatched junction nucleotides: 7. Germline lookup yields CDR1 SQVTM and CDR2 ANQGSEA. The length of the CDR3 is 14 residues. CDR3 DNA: TGCAGCGCGGGGACAGGGGGCGTGGGCACTGAAGCTTTCTTT. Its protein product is CSAGTGGVGTEAFF.

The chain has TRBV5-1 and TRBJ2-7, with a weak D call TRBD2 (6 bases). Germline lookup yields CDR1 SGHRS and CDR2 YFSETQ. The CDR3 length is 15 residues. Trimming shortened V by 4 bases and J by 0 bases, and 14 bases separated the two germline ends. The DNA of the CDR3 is TGCGCCAGCAGCATTCAAGCCGGGGGCTCCTACGAGCAGTACTTC. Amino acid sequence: CASSIQAGGSYEQYF.

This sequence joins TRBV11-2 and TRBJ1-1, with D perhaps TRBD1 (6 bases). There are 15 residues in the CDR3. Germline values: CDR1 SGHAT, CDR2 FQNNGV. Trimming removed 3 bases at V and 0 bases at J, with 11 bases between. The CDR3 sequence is CASSFRTAMNTEAFF. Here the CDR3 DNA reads TGTGCCAGCAGCTTCCGGACAGCAATGAACACTGAAGCTTTCTTT.

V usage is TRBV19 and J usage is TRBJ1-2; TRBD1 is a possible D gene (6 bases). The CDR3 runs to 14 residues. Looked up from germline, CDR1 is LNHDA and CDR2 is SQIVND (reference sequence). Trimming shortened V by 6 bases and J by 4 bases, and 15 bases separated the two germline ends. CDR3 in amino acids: CASRGRGEAYGYTF. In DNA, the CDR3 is TGTGCCAGTAGGGGCAGGGGAGAGGCCTATGGCTACACCTTC.

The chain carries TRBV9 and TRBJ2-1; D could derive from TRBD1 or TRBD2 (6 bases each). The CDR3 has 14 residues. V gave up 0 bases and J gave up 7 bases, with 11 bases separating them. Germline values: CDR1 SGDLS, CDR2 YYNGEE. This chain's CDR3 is CASSVDGGRNEQFF. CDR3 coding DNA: TGTGCCAGCAGCGTAGACGGGGGCCGGAATGAGCAGTTCTTC.

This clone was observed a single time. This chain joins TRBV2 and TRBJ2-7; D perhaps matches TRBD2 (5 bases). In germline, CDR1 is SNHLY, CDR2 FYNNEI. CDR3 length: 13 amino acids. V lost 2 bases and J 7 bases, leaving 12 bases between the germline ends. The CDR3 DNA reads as TGTGCCAGCAGTGAACTAGCCTCGGGAGAGCAGTACTTC. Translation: CASSELASGEQYF.

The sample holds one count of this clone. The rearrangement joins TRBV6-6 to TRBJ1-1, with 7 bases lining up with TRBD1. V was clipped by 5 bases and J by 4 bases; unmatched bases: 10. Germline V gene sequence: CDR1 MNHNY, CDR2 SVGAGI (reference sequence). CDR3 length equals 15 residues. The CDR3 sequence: CASSRTGPSLTEAFF. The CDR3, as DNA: TGTGCCAGCAGTCGGACAGGCCCTTCCCTCACTGAAGCTTTCTTT.

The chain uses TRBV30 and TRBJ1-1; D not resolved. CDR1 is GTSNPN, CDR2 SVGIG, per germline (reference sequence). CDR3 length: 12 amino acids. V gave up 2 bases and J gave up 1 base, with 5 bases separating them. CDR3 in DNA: TGTGCCTGGAGTACCCAGAACACTGAAGCTTTCTTT. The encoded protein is CAWSTQNTEAFF.

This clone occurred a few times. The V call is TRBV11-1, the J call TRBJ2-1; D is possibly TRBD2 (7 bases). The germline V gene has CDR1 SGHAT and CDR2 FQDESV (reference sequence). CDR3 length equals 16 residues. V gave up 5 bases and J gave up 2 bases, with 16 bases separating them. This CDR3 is CASSPQRGGAYNEQFF. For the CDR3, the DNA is TGTGCCAGCAGCCCCCAGCGAGGGGGGGCCTACAATGAGCAGTTCTTC.

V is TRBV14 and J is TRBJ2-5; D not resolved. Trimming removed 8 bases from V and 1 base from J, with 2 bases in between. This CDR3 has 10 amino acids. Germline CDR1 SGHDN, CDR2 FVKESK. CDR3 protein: CASPQETQYF. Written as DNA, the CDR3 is TGTGCCAGCCCCCAAGAGACCCAGTACTTC.

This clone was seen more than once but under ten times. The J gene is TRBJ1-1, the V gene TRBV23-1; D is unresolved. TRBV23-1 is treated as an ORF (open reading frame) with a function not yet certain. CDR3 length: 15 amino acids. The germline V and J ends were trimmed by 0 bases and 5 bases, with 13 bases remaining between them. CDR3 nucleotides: TGCGCCAGCAGTCAATCGTGGCCCCCGAGGACTGAAGCTTTCTTT. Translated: CASSQSWPPRTEAFF.

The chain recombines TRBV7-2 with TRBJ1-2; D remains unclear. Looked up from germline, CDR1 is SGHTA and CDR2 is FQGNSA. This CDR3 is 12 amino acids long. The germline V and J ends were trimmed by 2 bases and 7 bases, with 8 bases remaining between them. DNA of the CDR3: TGTGCCAGCAGCTTACCGACCGGTGGCTACACCTTC. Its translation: CASSLPTGGYTF.

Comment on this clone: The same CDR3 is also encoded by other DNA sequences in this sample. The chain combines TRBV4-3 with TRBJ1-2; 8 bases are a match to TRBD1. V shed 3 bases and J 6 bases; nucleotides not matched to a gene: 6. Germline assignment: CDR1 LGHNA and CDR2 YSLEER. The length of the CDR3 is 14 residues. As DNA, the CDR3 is TGCGCCAGCAGCCAGCCCGGGACAGGTGATGGCTACACCTTC. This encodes CASSQPGTGDGYTF.

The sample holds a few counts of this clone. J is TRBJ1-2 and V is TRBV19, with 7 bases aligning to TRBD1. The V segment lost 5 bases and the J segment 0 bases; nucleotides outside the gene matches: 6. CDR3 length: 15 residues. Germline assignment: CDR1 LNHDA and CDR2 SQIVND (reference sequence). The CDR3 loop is CASSQRQGANYGYTF. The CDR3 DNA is TGTGCCAGTAGTCAGCGACAGGGAGCTAACTATGGCTACACCTTC. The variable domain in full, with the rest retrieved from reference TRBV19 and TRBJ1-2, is DGGITQSPKYLFRKEGQNVTLSCEQNLNHDAMYWYRQDPGQGLRLIYYSQIVNDFQKGDIAEGYSVSREKKESFPLTVTSAQKNPTAFYLCASSQRQGANYGYTFGSGTRLTVV.

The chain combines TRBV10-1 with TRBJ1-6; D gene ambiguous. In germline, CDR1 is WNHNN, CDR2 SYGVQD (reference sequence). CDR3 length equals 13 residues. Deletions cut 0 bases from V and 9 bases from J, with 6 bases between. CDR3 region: CASSESRSSPLHF. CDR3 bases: TGCGCCAGCAGTGAGTCCAGAAGTTCACCCCTCCACTTT.

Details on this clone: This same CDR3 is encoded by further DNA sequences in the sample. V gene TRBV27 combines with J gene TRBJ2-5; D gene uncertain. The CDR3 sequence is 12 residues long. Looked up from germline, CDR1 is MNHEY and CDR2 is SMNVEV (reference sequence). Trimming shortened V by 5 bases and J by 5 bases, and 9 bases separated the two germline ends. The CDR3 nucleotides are TGTGCCAGCAGTCCCGGGCGGGAGACCCAGTACTTC. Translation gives CASSPGRETQYF.

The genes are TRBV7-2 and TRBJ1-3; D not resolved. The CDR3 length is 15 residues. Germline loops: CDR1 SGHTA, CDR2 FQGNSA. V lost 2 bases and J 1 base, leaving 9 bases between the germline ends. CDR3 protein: CASSLFWGSGNTIYF. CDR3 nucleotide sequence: TGTGCCAGCAGCTTATTCTGGGGTTCTGGAAACACCATATATTTT.

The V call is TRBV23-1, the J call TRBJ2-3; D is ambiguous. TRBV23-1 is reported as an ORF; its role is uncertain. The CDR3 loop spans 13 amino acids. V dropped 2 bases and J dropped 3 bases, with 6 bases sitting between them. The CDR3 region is CASSQEKTDTQYF. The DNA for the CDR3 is TGCGCCAGCAGTCAAGAGAAGACAGATACGCAGTATTTT.

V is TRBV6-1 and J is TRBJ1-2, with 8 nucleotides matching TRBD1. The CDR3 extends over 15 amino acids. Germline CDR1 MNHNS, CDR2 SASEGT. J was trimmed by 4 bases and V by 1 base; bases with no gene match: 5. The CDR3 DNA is TGTGCCAGCAGTGAAGGGGCAGGGGGCGCCTATGGCTACACCTTC. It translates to CASSEGAGGAYGYTF.